This record looks at one T cell receptor beta chain sequence and its context. One end of the junction fails to match germline, which may point to a read error. CDR3 size: 15 residues. CDR1 is SGHRS and CDR2 is YFSETQ in the germline V gene. The data belong to a study of blood T cell repertoires in COVID-19. Study background: The samples span acute and convalescent COVID-19 from the United States, Italy and Spain.

The method was immunoSEQ multiplex PCR; TCRdb's version includes in-frame clones alone and lacks a portion of them. The sample records about 42,000 clones, around 82% being singletons. Sequenced input: peripheral blood. The receptor's source is a human donor in a cohort sampled during active COVID-19. The chain has TRBV5-1 and TRBJ2-3; 7 bases agree with TRBD2. CDR3 in DNA: TGCGCCAGCAGCGACAGCCCGACTAGCACAGATACGCGGTATTTT. This encodes CASSDSPTSTDTRYF.